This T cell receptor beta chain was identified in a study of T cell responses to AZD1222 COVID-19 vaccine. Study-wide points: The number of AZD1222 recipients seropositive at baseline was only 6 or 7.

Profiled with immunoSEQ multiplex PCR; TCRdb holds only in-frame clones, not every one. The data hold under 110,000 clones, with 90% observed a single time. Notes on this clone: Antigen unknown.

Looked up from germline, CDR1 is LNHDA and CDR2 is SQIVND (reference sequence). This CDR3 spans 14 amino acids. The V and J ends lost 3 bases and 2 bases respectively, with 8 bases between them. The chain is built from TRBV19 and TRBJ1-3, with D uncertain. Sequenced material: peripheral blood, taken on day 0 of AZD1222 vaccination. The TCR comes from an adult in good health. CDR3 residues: CASSIRPPGNTIYF. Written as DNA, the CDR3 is TGTGCCAGTAGTATTAGACCGCCTGGAAACACCATATATTTT.